One sample yielded the 18 T cell receptor beta chains listed below, sequenced in a study of cytotoxic CD8 clonotypes in ibrutinib-treated CLL. Produced via immunoSEQ multiplex PCR; TCRdb's table is partial and in-frame only. The sample has approximately 7,100 clones, 70% to 85% seen once. Source: PBMCs, taken before ibrutinib treatment. These TCRs come from a human donor with chronic lymphocytic leukemia.

The chain recombines TRBV10-3 with TRBJ2-1, with TRBD2 matching over 13 bases. In germline, CDR1 is ENHRY, CDR2 SYGVKD. Trimming at V came to 4 bases and at J to 9 bases, leaving 18 bases not matched to a gene. The CDR3 sequence is 19 residues long. The CDR3 protein is CAISGVQGLAGPIRAEQFF. Written as DNA, the CDR3 is TGTGCCATCAGTGGGGTCCAGGGACTAGCGGGACCCATACGGGCTGAGCAGTTCTTC.

The chain is built from TRBV15 and TRBJ2-7; D is possibly TRBD1 (5 bases). Deletions cut 0 bases from V and 7 bases from J, with 13 bases between. The CDR3 sequence is 14 residues long. Per the germline V gene, CDR1 is LNHNV and CDR2 is YYDKDF (reference sequence). CDR3 sequence reads: CATSRDFTGGEQYF. In DNA form, the CDR3 reads TGTGCCACCAGCAGAGATTTCACAGGTGGGGAGCAGTACTTC.

V and J are TRBV7-2 and TRBJ1-1; D possibly corresponds to TRBD1 (5 bases). Germline CDR1 and CDR2: SGHTA and FQGNSA. Trimming pared 3 bases from V and 1 base from J, leaving 9 bases between. The CDR3 runs to 14 residues. The CDR3 loop reads CASSFGTANTEAFF. CDR3 nucleotide sequence: TGTGCCAGCAGCTTCGGGACGGCGAACACTGAAGCTTTCTTT. Supplemented by reference TRBV7-2 and TRBJ1-1, the full variable domain reads GAGVSQSPSNKVTEKGKDVELRCDPISGHTALYWYRQSLGQGLEFLIYFQGNSAPDKSGLPSDRFSAERTGGSVSTLTIQRTQQEDSAVYLCASSFGTANTEAFFGQGTRLTVV.

The rearrangement joins TRBV10-3 to TRBJ1-3; D may be TRBD1 (5 bases). The CDR3 spans 14 residues. The germline gives CDR1 ENHRY, CDR2 SYGVKD. Trimming took 3 bases from V and 5 from J, leaving 11 bases between them. CDR3 amino acids: CAISDTRDRNTIYF. The CDR3 region has the DNA TGTGCCATCAGTGATACCCGGGACCGAAACACCATATATTTT.

This clone was counted a single time. The CDR3 DNA reads as TGTGCCAGCAGCCCGGCCGGACAGGGGAAAGGCTACGAGCAGTACTTC. It specifies CASSPAGQGKGYEQYF. The chain is built from TRBV5-5 and TRBJ2-7, with TRBD1 identical over 9 bases. The CDR3 has 16 amino acids. Germline loops: CDR1 SGHKS, CDR2 YYEKEE (reference sequence). J was trimmed by 3 bases and V by 4 bases; bases with no gene match: 11.

The J gene is TRBJ1-5, the V gene TRBV5-1; no firm D call. The CDR3 runs 12 residues. Trimming took 4 bases from V and 7 from J, leaving 9 bases between them. Germline V gene lookup returns CDR1 SGHRS and CDR2 YFSETQ. The CDR3 sequence is CASSPAGQPQHF. The CDR3 DNA reads TGCGCCAGCAGCCCCGCGGGCCAGCCCCAGCATTTT.

The J gene is TRBJ2-3, the V gene TRBV5-1; 8 bases align to TRBD1. V lost 5 bases to trimming and J lost 1 base; unmatched junction nucleotides: 6. In germline, CDR1 is SGHRS, CDR2 YFSETQ. The length of the CDR3 is 15 residues. This CDR3 is CASRGTGTRTDTQYF. CDR3 nucleotide sequence: TGCGCCAGCAGGGGGACAGGAACCCGCACAGATACGCAGTATTTT.

The chain carries TRBV6-5 and TRBJ2-1; 11 bases line up with TRBD2. The CDR3 runs to 15 residues. V was clipped by 2 bases and J by 6 bases; unmatched bases: 3. Germline CDR1 is MNHEY and CDR2 is SVGAGI. CDR3 DNA: TGTGCCAGCAGTTACGACCTAGCGGGGGGCAATGAGCAGTTCTTC. Translating gives CASSYDLAGGNEQFF.

This rearrangement joins TRBV2 to TRBJ2-1; possibly TRBD1 or TRBD2 for D (5 bases each). Germline loops: CDR1 SNHLY, CDR2 FYNNEI. Deletions cut 7 bases from V and 9 bases from J, with 28 bases between. The CDR3 has 17 residues. CDR3 bases: TGTGCCAGCACTCCCCCCCCAGACCGGGGACCCCTAGGTGAGCAGTTCTTC. Translation: CASTPPPDRGPLGEQFF.

This clone has just one count. V is TRBV6-5 and J is TRBJ1-2; no definite D call. Germline V gene lookup returns CDR1 MNHEY and CDR2 SVGAGI. This CDR3 has 14 amino acids. V was shortened by 5 bases and J by 0 bases, with 10 bases between the two germline ends. The CDR3 region is CASSTGPPNYGYTF. CDR3 in DNA: TGTGCCAGCAGTACCGGGCCTCCTAACTATGGCTACACCTTC.

As regards this clone: Other DNA sequences in this specimen translate into the identical CDR3. V and J are TRBV10-3 and TRBJ2-7, with 7 bases aligning to TRBD1. Germline-derived CDR1 and CDR2 are ENHRY and SYGVKD. This CDR3 is 13 amino acids long. The V gene end was trimmed by 4 bases and the J gene end by 3 bases; junction bases not matched to a gene: 3. This CDR3 is CAISAGQDYEQYF. CDR3 bases: TGTGCCATCAGTGCTGGACAGGACTACGAGCAGTACTTC.

The chain couples TRBV19 to TRBJ2-7; 9 nucleotides match TRBD1. Germline CDR1 reads LNHDA; CDR2 reads SQIVND (reference sequence). CDR3 length equals 17 residues. V was pared by 5 bases and J by 1 base, with 12 bases of the junction left unmatched. The CDR3 spells CASSPKDRDRVSYEQYF. The CDR3 bases are TGTGCCAGTAGTCCGAAGGACCGGGACAGGGTGTCCTACGAGCAGTACTTC.

The V and J genes are TRBV5-7 and TRBJ1-3; D is unresolved. TRBV5-7 has ORF status, its function being uncertain. The CDR3 totals 17 residues. Between the trimmed V and J ends, which lost 3 bases and 4 bases, there was a span of 20 bases. The CDR3 here is CASSSKSRTKSGNTIYF. The CDR3 region has the DNA TGTGCCAGCAGCTCAAAGTCTCGAACTAAATCAGGAAACACCATATATTTT.

The chain carries TRBV11-2 and TRBJ2-3; possibly TRBD1 or TRBD2 for D (6 bases each). The CDR3 is made up of 15 amino acids. The germline CDR1 and CDR2 sequences are SGHAT and FQNNGV. Between the trimmed V and J ends, which lost 0 bases and 2 bases, there was a span of 9 bases. CDR3 DNA sequence: TGTGCCAGCAGCTTAGAATGGGGGGCCACAGATACGCAGTATTTT. Amino acid sequence: CASSLEWGATDTQYF.

This clone has more than one count but fewer than ten. V and J are TRBV7-2 and TRBJ1-6, with D possibly being TRBD1 (5 bases). CDR1 is SGHTA, CDR2 FQGNSA, per germline. V was pared by 3 bases and J by 8 bases, with 14 bases between. This CDR3 spans 15 amino acids. The chain's CDR3 is CASSFGGLGDSPLHF. The CDR3 nucleotides read TGTGCCAGCAGCTTCGGGGGACTGGGGGATTCACCCCTCCACTTT.

CDR3 loop: CASSLVGKQYF. Here the CDR3 DNA reads TGTGCCAGCAGCTTGGTTGGGAAGCAGTACTTC. This sequence joins TRBV7-2 and TRBJ2-7, with D unresolved. V was shortened by 3 bases and J by 8 bases, with 8 bases between the two germline ends. Germline V gene lookup returns CDR1 SGHTA and CDR2 FQGNSA. The CDR3 has 11 residues.

The V and J genes are TRBV21-1 and TRBJ2-1; the table gives TRBD2 as D, unverified against the DNA. TRBV21-1 is listed as a pseudogene. This CDR3 has 20 amino acids. The CDR3 DNA follows: TGTGCCAGCAGCGAAGGGGGACTAGCGGTAGCGGGCTCCCATTACAATGAGCAGTTCTTC. It specifies CASSEGGLAVAGSHYNEQFF.

The V and J genes are TRBV19 and TRBJ2-7; tentatively, D is TRBD1 (5 bases). There are 15 residues in the CDR3. From germline, CDR1 is LNHDA and CDR2 SQIVND (reference sequence). Trimming pared 1 base from V and 0 bases from J, leaving 10 bases between. The DNA for the CDR3 is TGTGCCAGTAGTATAGGTGGGGCTCCCTCCTACGAGCAGTACTTC. Its protein product is CASSIGGAPSYEQYF.